This T cell receptor (beta chain) emerged from a study of shared clonotypes between healthy human individuals (dated by TCRdb to the early 2020s). About the full investigation: The cohort comprised a couple of women and a few men aged 18 to 49 years. Per donor, three plates each were used for CD4 naive and CD4 memory, two for CD8 naive, and one for CD8 memory. To estimate repertoire size and how much clonotype sharing occurs between individuals, the study deeply sequenced the blood TCR repertoires of several healthy adults. To increase sequencing depth and limit assay-specific biases, different laboratories used diverse techniques to prepare libraries and sequence TCR repertoires. Each donor's leukapheresis produced roughly between roughly 0.9 and 8.9 billion PBMCs. Overall study outcomes, separate from this receptor: Because the study included a small number of donors, the genetic and exposure-history diversity represented was limited. Naive subsets generally had larger estimated clonotype richness than memory subsets. Higher generation probabilities were observed for clonotypes shared by all four sorted-subset donors than for non-shared clonotypes. Pairwise subsampling indicated that sequencing depth was expected to affect the degree of clonotype sharing among donors. Even with the large sequencing depth, rarefaction of the sorted-subset datasets indicated that sequencing was incomplete. Sampling was restricted to blood, and TCR repertoires in tissue are likely to differ from TCR repertoires in blood. Across four donors, about 5% of naive CD4, 3% to 3.5% of naive CD8, 2.3% of memory CD4, and 0.4% of memory CD8 clonotypes were shared.

CDR1 SQVTM and CDR2 ANQGSEA are derived from the germline V gene. Counted from cysteine to phenylalanine, this CDR3 has 12 amino acids. Only the CDR3 part of the read is kept: 36 bases, read in frame from the first base. Trimming takes 7 bases from V and 2 bases from J, and the germline ends sit 9 bases apart. Using the deep immunoSEQ assay, TCR CDR3 regions were amplified from genomic DNA by multiplex PCR. Genomic DNA extracted from each cell subset was distributed evenly over all wells of several immunoSEQ 96-well plates, and each plate served as one replicate. For sorted subsets, each replicate PCR was loaded with around 220 ng genomic DNA, equivalent to about 30,000 T cell genomes. Purified libraries were measured with a Qubit 3.0 fluorometer, size-checked on a Bioanalyzer 2100, and measured again with the KAPA Library Quantification kit. Every immunoSEQ 96-well plate was sequenced on a separate single-read 150-cycle Illumina NextSeq 550 flow cell. The authors' pipeline ran thus. The immunoSEQ output contained only junctional sequences without quality scores, so filtering could not match that applied to full-length reads. Sequences were annotated with PyIR, a Python wrapper for IgBLAST v1.9, and V/J genes and CDR3 were assigned using IMGT germline references. Any read was removed if the V/J assignment was weak (E-value above 1e-6), the CDR3 was missing, or the read contained stop codons, out-of-frame junctions, or ambiguous translated residues. A V3J clonotype was defined by an identical inferred V gene, J gene, and CDR3 amino acid sequence. The percentage overlap between two repertoires was calculated by dividing the number of shared unique clonotypes by the size of the smaller repertoire. Three approaches were used to assess repertoire richness: RTK rarefaction, the Chao1 estimator, and Recon v2.1 estimates of unobserved clonotypes. Generation probabilities for all TCRbeta clonotypes obtained by the gDNA method from a handful of donors were computed using OLGA. TCRdb stores this immuneACCESS table with in-frame sequences only. Part of the clones is absent; in the studies checked, under half of the shortfall reflects unresolved V genes, and no reason is known for the rest. V, J and clone size derive from that table, while D and trimming were established from the DNA sequence. In all, the sample holds 500,000 or so clones, and about 96% of those were seen once. About 0.068% of the sample is held by the ten biggest clonotypes.

Comments on this clone: Its target antigen remains unknown. Per-nucleotide qualities are absent, and no much larger clonotype sits a single base away.

The donors were healthy, HIV-negative adults who had no recently reported acute infections or vaccinations. Every donor was a Caucasian adult living in Nashville, Tennessee, USA. Magnetic negative selection was used to enrich CD4+ T cells, after which naive cells were positively selected on CD45RA and the negative fraction became the memory subset. Blood was obtained by leukapheresis, after which PBMCs were separated by Ficoll-Histopaque density gradient centrifugation and cryopreserved in liquid nitrogen vapor phase. Analytical flow cytometry was used to check the purity and quantity of every magnetically sorted T cell population. Genomic DNA was isolated from every sorted fraction and measured by UV absorbance on a Nanodrop 2000c.

The chain links TRBV29-1 with TRBJ1-3; the D gene is perhaps TRBD1, from 5 matching bases. The receptor was derived from a woman younger than 45 in good health. The sequencing sample was made of naive CD4+ T cells sorted from blood. The cell subset or site label here, explained by the study, means: CD45RA+ positively selected. This receptor carries the CDR3 CSGGGAGNTIYF. The DNA sequence is TGCAGCGGGGGAGGGGCTGGAAACACCATATATTTT.